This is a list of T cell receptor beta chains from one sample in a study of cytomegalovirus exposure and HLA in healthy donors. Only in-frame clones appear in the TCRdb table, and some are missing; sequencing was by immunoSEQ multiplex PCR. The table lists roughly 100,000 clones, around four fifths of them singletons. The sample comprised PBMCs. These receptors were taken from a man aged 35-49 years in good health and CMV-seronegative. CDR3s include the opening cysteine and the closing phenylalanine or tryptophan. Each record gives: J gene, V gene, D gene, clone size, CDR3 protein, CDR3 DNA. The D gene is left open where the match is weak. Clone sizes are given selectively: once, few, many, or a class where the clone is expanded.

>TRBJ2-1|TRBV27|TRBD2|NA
CASRMTSVYYNEQFF
TGTGCCAGCAGGATGACTAGCGTGTACTACAATGAGCAGTTCTTC
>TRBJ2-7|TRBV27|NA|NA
CASSSFGRDEQYF
TGTGCCAGCAGTTCCTTCGGGAGAGACGAGCAGTACTTC
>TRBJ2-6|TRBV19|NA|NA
CASSIFSVGANVLTF
TGTGCCAGTAGTATCTTCTCAGTAGGGGCCAACGTCCTGACTTTC
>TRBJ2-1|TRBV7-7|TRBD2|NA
CASSYSGGARYNEQFF
TGTGCTAGCAGCTATAGCGGGGGGGCCCGGTACAATGAGCAGTTCTTC
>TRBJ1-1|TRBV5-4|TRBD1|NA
CASSPPATGAYTEAFF
TGTGCCAGCAGTCCCCCGGCTACAGGGGCTTACACTGAAGCTTTCTTT
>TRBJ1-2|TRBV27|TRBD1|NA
CASSYRGSGYTF
TGTGCCAGCAGTTACAGGGGAAGTGGCTACACCTTC
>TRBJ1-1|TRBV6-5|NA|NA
CASSYQGTAFF
TGTGCCAGCAGTTACCAGGGAACAGCTTTCTTT
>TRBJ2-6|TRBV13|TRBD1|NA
CASSAYRGSGANVLTF
TGTGCCAGCAGCGCCTACAGGGGATCTGGGGCCAACGTCCTGACTTTC
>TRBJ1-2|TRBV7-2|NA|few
CASSLSQVRGYGYTF
TGTGCCAGCAGCTTATCCCAGGTGCGGGGGTATGGCTACACCTTC
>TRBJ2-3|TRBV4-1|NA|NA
CASSQVNTDTQYF
TGCGCCAGCAGCCAAGTCAACACAGATACGCAGTATTTT
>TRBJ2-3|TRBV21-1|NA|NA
CASSKSSSGTDTQYF
TGTGCCAGCAGCAAATCGTCTAGCGGGACAGATACGCAGTATTTT
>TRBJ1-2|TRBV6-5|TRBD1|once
CASSYSTNRGRGGYTF
TGTGCCAGCAGTTACTCGACGAACAGGGGGCGCGGGGGCTACACCTTC
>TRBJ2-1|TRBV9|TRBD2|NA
CASSVGAGPNNEQFF
TGTGCCAGCAGCGTAGGAGCGGGGCCGAACAATGAGCAGTTCTTC
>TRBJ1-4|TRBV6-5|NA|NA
CASSYTRGAGGEKLFF
TGTGCCAGCAGCTACACGCGGGGGGCGGGAGGAGAAAAACTGTTTTTT
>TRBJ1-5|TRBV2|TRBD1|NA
CASSEGQTSNQPQHF
TGTGCCAGCAGTGAGGGACAGACTAGCAATCAGCCCCAGCATTTT
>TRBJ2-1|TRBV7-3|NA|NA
CASSPRGYSYNEQFF
TGTGCCAGCAGCCCAAGGGGGTACTCCTACAATGAGCAGTTCTTC
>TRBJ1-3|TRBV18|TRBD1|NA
CASSPGTASGNTIYF
TGTGCCAGCTCACCAGGGACAGCCTCTGGAAACACCATATATTTT
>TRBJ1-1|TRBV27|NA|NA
CASSPPGGNTEAFF
TGTGCCAGCAGTCCCCCGGGGGGGAACACTGAAGCTTTCTTT
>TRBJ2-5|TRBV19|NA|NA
CASSPGRLETQYF
TGTGCCAGTAGTCCGGGTCGCTTAGAGACCCAGTACTTC
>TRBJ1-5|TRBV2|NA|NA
CASIMNPGGQPQHF
TGTGCCAGCATTATGAATCCCGGCGGTCAGCCCCAGCATTTT
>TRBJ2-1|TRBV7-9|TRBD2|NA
CASSFTSGENEQFF
TGTGCCAGCAGCTTCACTAGCGGGGAGAATGAGCAGTTCTTC
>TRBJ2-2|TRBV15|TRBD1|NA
CATGTGHTGELFF
TGTGCCACGGGGACAGGGCACACCGGGGAGCTGTTTTTT
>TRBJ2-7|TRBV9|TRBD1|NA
CASSFRTGAYEQYF
TGTGCCAGCAGCTTCCGGACAGGGGCCTACGAGCAGTACTTC
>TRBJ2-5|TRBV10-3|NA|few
CAIRDRGGETQYF
TGTGCCATCAGGGACCGTGGGGGGGAGACCCAGTACTTC
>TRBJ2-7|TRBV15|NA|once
CATSRDRMDGEYF
TGTGCCACCAGCAGAGATAGAATGGACGGGGAGTACTTC
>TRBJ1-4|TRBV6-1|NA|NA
CASSEARSLYEKLFF
TGTGCCAGCAGTGAAGCGCGGTCTCTCTATGAAAAACTGTTTTTT
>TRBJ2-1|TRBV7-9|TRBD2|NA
CASSLAKGLAVYNEQFF
TGTGCCAGCAGCTTGGCAAAGGGACTAGCGGTTTACAATGAGCAGTTCTTC
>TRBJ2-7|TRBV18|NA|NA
CASSPSSSYEQYF
TGTGCCAGCTCACCCTCTAGCTCCTACGAGCAGTACTTC
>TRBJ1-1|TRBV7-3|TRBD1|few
CASSYRTGNTEAFF
TGTGCCAGCAGCTATCGGACAGGGAACACTGAAGCTTTCTTT
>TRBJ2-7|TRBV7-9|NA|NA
CASSSSFYEQYF
TGTGCCAGCAGCTCCAGTTTTTACGAGCAGTACTTC
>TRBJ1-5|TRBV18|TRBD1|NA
CASSPDRVGQPQHF
TGTGCCAGCTCACCGGACAGGGTCGGTCAGCCCCAGCATTTT